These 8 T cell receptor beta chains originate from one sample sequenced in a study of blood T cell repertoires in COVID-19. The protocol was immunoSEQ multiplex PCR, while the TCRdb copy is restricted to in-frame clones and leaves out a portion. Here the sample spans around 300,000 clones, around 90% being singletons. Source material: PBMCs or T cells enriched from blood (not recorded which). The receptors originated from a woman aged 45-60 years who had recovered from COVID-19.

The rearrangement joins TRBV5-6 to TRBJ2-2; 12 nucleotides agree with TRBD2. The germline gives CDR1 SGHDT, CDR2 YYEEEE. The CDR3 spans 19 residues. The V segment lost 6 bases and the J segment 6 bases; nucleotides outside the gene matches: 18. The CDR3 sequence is CASILLRATSGSLPGELFF. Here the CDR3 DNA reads TGTGCCAGCATCCTTTTGCGGGCGACTAGCGGGAGTTTACCCGGGGAGCTGTTTTTT.

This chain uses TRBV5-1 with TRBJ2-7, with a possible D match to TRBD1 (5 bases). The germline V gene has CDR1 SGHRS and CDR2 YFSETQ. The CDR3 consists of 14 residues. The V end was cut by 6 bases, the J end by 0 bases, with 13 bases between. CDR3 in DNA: TGCGCCAGCAAGACCGAGACAGTCTCCTACGAGCAGTACTTC. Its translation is CASKTETVSYEQYF.

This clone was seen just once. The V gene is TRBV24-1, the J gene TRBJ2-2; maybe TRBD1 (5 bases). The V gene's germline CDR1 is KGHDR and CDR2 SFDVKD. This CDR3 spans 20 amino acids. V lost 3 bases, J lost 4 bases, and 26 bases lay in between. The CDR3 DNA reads TGTGCCACCAGTGATCCCCTGACAGCCGACGAAAGATTTAGCACCGGGGAGCTGTTTTTT. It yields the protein CATSDPLTADERFSTGELFF.

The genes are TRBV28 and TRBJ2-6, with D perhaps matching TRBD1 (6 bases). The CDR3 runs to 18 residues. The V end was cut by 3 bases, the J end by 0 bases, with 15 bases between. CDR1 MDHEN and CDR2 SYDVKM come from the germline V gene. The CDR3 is CASSFRPGVSSGANVLTF. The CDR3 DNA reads TGTGCCAGCAGTTTTAGGCCAGGGGTATCCTCTGGGGCCAACGTCCTGACTTTC.

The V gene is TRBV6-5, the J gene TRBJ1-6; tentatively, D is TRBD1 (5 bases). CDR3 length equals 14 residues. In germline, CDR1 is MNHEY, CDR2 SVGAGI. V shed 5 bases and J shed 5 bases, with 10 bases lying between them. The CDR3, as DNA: TGTGCCAGCAGTCGCGGGACGGATAATTCACCCCTCCACTTT. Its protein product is CASSRGTDNSPLHF.

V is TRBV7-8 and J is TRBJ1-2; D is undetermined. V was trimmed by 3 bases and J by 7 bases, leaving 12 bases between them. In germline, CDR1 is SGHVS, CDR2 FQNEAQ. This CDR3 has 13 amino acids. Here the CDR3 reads CASSFEGAGGYTF. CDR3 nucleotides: TGTGCCAGCAGCTTCGAGGGTGCGGGTGGCTACACCTTC.

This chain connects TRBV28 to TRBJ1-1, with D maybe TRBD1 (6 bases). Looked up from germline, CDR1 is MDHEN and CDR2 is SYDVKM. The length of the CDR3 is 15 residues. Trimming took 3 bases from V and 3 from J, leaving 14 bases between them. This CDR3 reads CASSFGGGGYTEAFF. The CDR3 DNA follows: TGTGCCAGCAGTTTTGGTGGGGGCGGGTACACTGAAGCTTTCTTT.

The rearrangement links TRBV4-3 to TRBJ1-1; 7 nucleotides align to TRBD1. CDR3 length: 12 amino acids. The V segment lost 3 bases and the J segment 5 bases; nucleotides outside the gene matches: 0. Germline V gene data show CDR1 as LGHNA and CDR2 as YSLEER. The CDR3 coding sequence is TGCGCCAGCAGCCACAGGGGGACTGAAGCTTTCTTT. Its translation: CASSHRGTEAFF.